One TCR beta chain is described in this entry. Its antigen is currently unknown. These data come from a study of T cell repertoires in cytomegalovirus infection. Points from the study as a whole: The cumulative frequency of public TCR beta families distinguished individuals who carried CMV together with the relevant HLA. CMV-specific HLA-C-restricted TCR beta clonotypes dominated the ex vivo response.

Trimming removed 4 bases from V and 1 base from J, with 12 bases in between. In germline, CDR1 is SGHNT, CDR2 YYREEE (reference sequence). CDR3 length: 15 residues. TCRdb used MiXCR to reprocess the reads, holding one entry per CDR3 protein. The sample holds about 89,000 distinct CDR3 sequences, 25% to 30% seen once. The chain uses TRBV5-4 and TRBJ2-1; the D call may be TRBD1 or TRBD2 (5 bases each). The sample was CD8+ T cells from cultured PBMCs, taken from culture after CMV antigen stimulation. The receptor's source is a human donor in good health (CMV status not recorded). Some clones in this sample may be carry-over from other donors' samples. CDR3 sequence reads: CASSRGPQSYNEQFF. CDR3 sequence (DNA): TGTGCCAGCAGCCGGGGACCCCAATCCTACAATGAGCAGTTCTTC.